These 10 T cell receptor beta chains originate from one sample sequenced in a study of identical twins (dated by TCRdb to about 2016). The receptor library was made with 5' RACE. Sequencer: Illumina HiSeq 2000. TCRdb passed the public sequencing reads through fastp at Q25 and MiXCR, retaining productive beta sequences. Each entry is one CDR3 protein sequence, shown with its most common DNA and genes. The sample table contains just over 500,000 distinct CDR3 sequences; only one count was recorded for 22% of them. The biggest ten clones account for approximately 0.95% of the sample. The sample was also linked to a second study, of T cells expressing NK-cell markers.

The material sequenced was CD4+ T cells sorted from blood. Receptors were obtained from a woman in her late teens or twenties in good health.

The rearrangement uses TRBV10-3 and TRBJ2-1; 9 bases are a match to TRBD2. The CDR3 contains 13 residues. Per germline, CDR1 ENHRY and CDR2 SYGVKD. V shed 6 bases and J 10 bases; nucleotides not matched to a gene: 7. CDR3 DNA sequence: TGTGCCATCAGGGTTAGCGGGAGAGACGAGCAGTTCTTC. Amino acids: CAIRVSGRDEQFF.

V is TRBV5-4 and J is TRBJ1-4; 7 nucleotides match TRBD1. The CDR3 length is 13 residues. Germline V CDR1 and CDR2: SGHNT, YYREEE (reference sequence). V lost 4 bases, J lost 7 bases, and 4 bases stayed unmatched. The CDR3 spells CASSRDSTEKLFF. CDR3 in DNA: TGTGCCAGCAGCAGGGACAGTACTGAAAAACTGTTTTTT.

CDR3 in DNA: TGTGCCAGCAGCCTAAACCCAGGACAGCCGCCTTTTTTTGGGGCCAACGTCCTGACTTTC. Residues: CASSLNPGQPPFFGANVLTF. V and J are TRBV11-1 and TRBJ2-6, with D perhaps matching TRBD1 (6 bases). V was trimmed by 5 bases and J by 3 bases, leaving 26 bases between them. CDR1 and CDR2 from the germline V gene are SGHAT and FQDESV (reference sequence). This CDR3 contains 20 residues.

This clonotype was seen a handful of times. The chain has TRBV6-1 and TRBJ1-4; no clear D gene. Trimming cost V 6 bases and J 5 bases, with 13 bases left between them. CDR1 is MNHNS, CDR2 SASEGT, per germline. This CDR3 has 14 residues. Here the CDR3 DNA reads TGTGCCAGCAGGGAAAGTTCACAGAATGAAAAACTGTTTTTT. It yields the protein CASRESSQNEKLFF.

With regard to this clonotype: The conserved final phenylalanine or tryptophan is absent from the CDR3, which likely points to a read error. Because the CDR3's place on the DNA is in doubt, the DNA is left out and the CDR3 is given as listed by TCRdb. This chain links TRBV2 with TRBJ1-1. Germline V gene sequence: CDR1 SNHLY, CDR2 FYNNEI. The CDR3 totals 9 residues, both ends included. CDR3 sequence reads: CASRLPVQI.

V and J are TRBV24-1 and TRBJ2-2; D is undetermined. This CDR3 spans 13 amino acids. V was pared by 4 bases and J by 4 bases, with 6 bases between. The V gene's germline CDR1 is KGHDR and CDR2 SFDVKD. The CDR3 is CATSEDGTGELFF. The CDR3 nucleotides read TGTGCCACCAGTGAGGACGGCACCGGGGAGCTGTTTTTT.

The chain uses TRBV29-1 and TRBJ2-3; unclear D gene. Germline values: CDR1 SQVTM, CDR2 ANQGSEA. This CDR3 comprises 11 residues. Trimming took off 6 bases at V and 1 base at J, with 5 bases between the two ends. CDR3: CSVDRTDTQYF. The CDR3 DNA is TGCAGCGTGGACCGCACAGATACGCAGTATTTT.

This clonotype was recorded a few times. This chain links TRBV5-5 with TRBJ1-1; TRBD1 is a possible D gene (5 bases). The V end was cut by 1 base, the J end by 0 bases, with 13 bases between. CDR1 is SGHKS and CDR2 is YYEKEE in the germline V gene (reference sequence). This CDR3 is 16 amino acids long. In DNA, the CDR3 is TGTGCCAGCAGCTTGCAGCGTACAGGCATGAACACTGAAGCTTTCTTT. It yields the protein CASSLQRTGMNTEAFF.

In this sample, this clonotype turned up a few times. The chain has TRBV20-1 and TRBJ2-1; 9 bases align to TRBD1. The V and J ends lost 8 bases and 4 bases, in that order; junction bases with no gene match: 12. Germline lookup yields CDR1 DFQATT and CDR2 SNEGSKA (reference sequence). The CDR3 has 15 residues. CDR3 coding DNA: TGCAGTCCCCTAAACCGGGACAGGGCTTACAATGAGCAGTTCTTC. Its translation: CSPLNRDRAYNEQFF.

The rearrangement uses TRBV12-3 or TRBV12-4 and TRBJ2-7; either TRBD1 or TRBD2 may fit D (6 bases each). V dropped 5 bases and J dropped 4 bases, with 15 bases sitting between them. CDR3 length equals 14 residues. In DNA form, the CDR3 reads TGTGCCAGCAGTCAGGGGACACGGGGGTACGAGCAGTACTTC. Protein: CASSQGTRGYEQYF.